A selection of T cell receptor beta chains follows, all from one sample in a study of cytomegalovirus exposure and HLA in healthy donors. Libraries were prepared by immunoSEQ multiplex PCR; TCRdb keeps only in-frame clonotypes and omits some of them. The data contain some 130,000 clones, 79% of them seen just once; the ten biggest clones take up around 7%. Source material: PBMCs. The receptors were sampled from a middle-aged man in good health and CMV-seropositive. The CDR3 runs from the conserved cysteine through the conserved F or W. Each record gives: J gene, clone size, V gene, D gene, CDR3 DNA, CDR3 protein. A D gene is named only where the DNA matches it firmly. A row's size may be missing; if present it is once, few, many or a size class.

TRBJ1-4 - TRBV7-9 TRBD1 TGTGCCAGCAGCTTTGGGACAGGGGGTGAAAAACTGTTTTTT CASSFGTGGEKLFF
TRBJ2-2 - TRBV12-2 - TGTGCAAGTCGCCCGTGGGACAGTTCAGCGAACACCGGGGAGCTGTTTTTT CASRPWDSSANTGELFF
TRBJ1-2 - TRBV23-1 - TGCGCCAGCAGTCCCTTAGGGAGACCCCGCCGGGTCGGCTACACCTTC CASSPLGRPRRVGYTF
TRBJ1-6 - TRBV10-2 - TGCGCCAGCAGTGAGACTCGACGCTCAGGGAGGAATTCACCCCTCCACTTT CASSETRRSGRNSPLHF
TRBJ1-1 - TRBV6-6 TRBD1 TGTGCCAGCATTCAGGGGGCCACTGAAGCTTTCTTT CASIQGATEAFF
TRBJ2-1 - TRBV11-2 - TGTGCCAGCAGCTTAAGTGGCGGAGGTTACTACAATGAGCAGTTCTTC CASSLSGGGYYNEQFF
TRBJ1-2 few TRBV6-1 - TGTGCCAGCAGGCCTGGGGGGGAAGGTTATGGCTACACCTTC CASRPGGEGYGYTF
TRBJ1-3 - TRBV5-1 TRBD1 TGCGCCAGCAGCTGGTCCGGGACAGCTGGAAACACCATATATTTT CASSWSGTAGNTIYF
TRBJ1-2 - TRBV6-1 - TGTGCCACCACGTCGACGCTCCTGGAGGGCTACACCTTC CATTSTLLEGYTF
TRBJ2-1 - TRBV6-5 - TGTGCCAGCAGTTACTCGAACGGGGAGCAGTTCTTC CASSYSNGEQFF
TRBJ2-1 - TRBV27 TRBD2 TGTGCCAGCAGTTATTGGGGACTAGCGGGAGGCGTGGTCTCCTACAATGAGCAGTTCTTC CASSYWGLAGGVVSYNEQFF
TRBJ2-7 - TRBV19 - TGTGCCAGTAGTATAGGGACTGGATACGAGCAGTACTTC CASSIGTGYEQYF
TRBJ2-2 - TRBV6-4 - TGTGCCAGCAGTGACTCCACAACGAACACCGGGGAGCTGTTTTTT CASSDSTTNTGELFF
TRBJ2-7 - TRBV11-3 - TGTGCCAGCAGCACGACCCGGGACAACATATACCCCTACGAGCAGTACTTC CASSTTRDNIYPYEQYF
TRBJ1-2 - TRBV6-6 - TGTGCCAGCAGTTACTCGGGCCAGGGGGGCTACACCTTC CASSYSGQGGYTF
TRBJ2-1 - TRBV7-3 TRBD2 TGTGCCAGCAGCTTACCCGGGGCGGGAGGGACCGATGAGCAGTTCTTC CASSLPGAGGTDEQFF